These 29 T cell receptor beta chains originate from one sample sequenced in a study of T cell responses to AZD1222 COVID-19 vaccine. Some clones are missing from TCRdb's copy, which holds only in-frame ones; the method was immunoSEQ multiplex PCR. The profile shows about 130,000 clones, nearly 95% of them singletons. The sequencing here drew on peripheral blood, taken on day 0 of AZD1222 vaccination. The receptors come from an adult in good health.

This chain uses TRBV5-4 with TRBJ2-7, with a possible D match to TRBD1 (6 bases). The CDR3 runs 15 residues. Germline V gene lookup returns CDR1 SGHNT and CDR2 YYREEE (reference sequence). With 2 bases removed from V and 0 bases from J, the gap between germline ends came to 12 bases. For the CDR3, the DNA is TGTGCCAGCAGCTTCCCAGGGGTTAGCTCCTACGAGCAGTACTTC. It encodes CASSFPGVSSYEQYF. Filled out from reference TRBV5-4 and TRBJ2-7, the complete variable domain reads ETGVTQSPTHLIKTRGQQVTLRCSSQSGHNTVSWYQQALGQGPQFIFQYYREEENGRGNFPPRFSGLQFPNYSSELNVNALELDDSALYLCASSFPGVSSYEQYFGPGTRLTVT.

The chain joins TRBV5-1 to TRBJ1-1, with D possibly matching TRBD1 (6 bases). With 3 bases removed from V and 2 bases from J, the gap between germline ends came to 17 bases. Germline CDR1 and CDR2: SGHRS and YFSETQ. The CDR3 is made up of 16 amino acids. The CDR3: CASSWTAGEINTEAFF. The DNA of the CDR3 is TGCGCCAGCAGCTGGACTGCAGGGGAGATTAACACTGAAGCTTTCTTT.

The chain has TRBV5-5 and TRBJ2-1; D may match TRBD1 or TRBD2 (5 bases each). The ends were cut back, 0 bases at V and 0 bases at J, with 10 bases in the middle. Germline V gene data show CDR1 as SGHKS and CDR2 as YYEKEE (reference sequence). This CDR3 is built from 16 residues. CDR3 bases: TGTGCCAGCAGCTTGGGAGGGGATAGCTCCTACAATGAGCAGTTCTTC. Translated, it gives CASSLGGDSSYNEQFF.

The rearrangement joins TRBV7-9 to TRBJ1-1; D uncertain. Looked up from germline, CDR1 is SEHNR and CDR2 is FQNEAQ (reference sequence). Trimming took 3 bases from V and 4 from J, leaving 15 bases between them. The CDR3 length is 15 residues. Here the CDR3 reads CASSFASGSPTEAFF. CDR3 sequence (DNA): TGTGCCAGCAGCTTCGCTTCGGGGTCCCCCACTGAAGCTTTCTTT.

V usage is TRBV19 and J usage is TRBJ1-1; 9 bases are a match to TRBD1. Unmatched junction bases numbered 8, after V lost 5 bases and J lost 4 bases. The CDR3 extends over 15 amino acids. Germline-derived CDR1 and CDR2 are LNHDA and SQIVND (reference sequence). The CDR3 DNA reads TGTGCCAGTAGTCCCTCCCGGGACAGGGTCACTGAAGCTTTCTTT. Amino acid sequence: CASSPSRDRVTEAFF.

This clone has a single count. V is TRBV19 and J is TRBJ1-4; possible D gene TRBD1, 6 bases. CDR1 and CDR2 (germline): LNHDA, SQIVND (reference sequence). V was pared by 3 bases and J by 0 bases, with 20 bases between. CDR3 length equals 19 residues. CDR3 in amino acids: CASSMVGLGTLATNEKLFF. DNA of the CDR3: TGTGCCAGTAGTATGGTGGGCCTAGGGACATTAGCAACTAATGAAAAACTGTTTTTT. Drawing the rest from reference TRBV19 and TRBJ1-4, the complete variable domain is DGGITQSPKYLFRKEGQNVTLSCEQNLNHDAMYWYRQDPGQGLRLIYYSQIVNDFQKGDIAEGYSVSREKKESFPLTVTSAQKNPTAFYLCASSMVGLGTLATNEKLFFGSGTQLSVL.

This chain joins TRBV3-1 (or the pseudogene TRBV3-2) and TRBJ1-3; D uncertain. The germline V gene encodes CDR1 LGHDT and CDR2 YNNKEL (reference sequence). The CDR3 runs 16 residues. Trimming left V 1 base short and J 2 bases short, with 12 bases between. The DNA of the CDR3 is TGTGCCAGCAGCCAAGCTCACTCCGGCCCTGGAAACACCATATATTTT. This encodes CASSQAHSGPGNTIYF.

The chain recombines TRBV2 with TRBJ2-6; D may be TRBD1 or TRBD2 (5 bases each). V shed 8 bases and J shed 0 bases, with 20 bases lying between them. From germline, CDR1 is SNHLY and CDR2 FYNNEI. The CDR3 loop spans 18 amino acids. This chain's CDR3 is CASGGRISTLSGANVLTF. The CDR3, as DNA: TGTGCCAGCGGGGGAAGGATCTCGACCCTCTCTGGGGCCAACGTCCTGACTTTC.

V usage is TRBV4-1 and J usage is TRBJ2-1, with 12 positions matching TRBD2. In germline, CDR1 is MGHRA, CDR2 YSYEKL. J gave up 10 bases and V 4 bases, and 5 bases lay outside the gene matches. CDR3 length equals 14 residues. This chain's CDR3 is CASSPRLAGVEQFF. DNA for the CDR3: TGCGCCAGCAGCCCCCGACTAGCGGGGGTCGAGCAGTTCTTC.

CDR3 sequence: CASSDSGDYNEQFF. In DNA, the CDR3 is TGTGCCAGCAGTGATAGCGGGGATTACAATGAGCAGTTCTTC. The genes are TRBV6-4 and TRBJ2-1, with TRBD2 matching 8 bases. The CDR3 consists of 14 residues. Per germline, CDR1 MRHNA and CDR2 SNTAGT. Trimming took 3 bases from V and 4 from J; bases not matched to a gene: 2.

The gene calls are TRBV7-9 and TRBJ1-6; TRBD1 matches at 10 bases. Looked up from germline, CDR1 is SEHNR and CDR2 is FQNEAQ (reference sequence). The trim removed 0 bases at V and 9 bases at J, leaving 2 bases unmatched. The CDR3 loop spans 15 amino acids. Written as DNA, the CDR3 is TGTGCCAGCAGCTTAGCAGACAGGGGGCTTTCACCCCTCCACTTT. It codes for CASSLADRGLSPLHF.

J is TRBJ1-4 and V is TRBV5-1; D not certain. This CDR3 comprises 15 residues. Trimming pared 2 bases from V and 3 bases from J, leaving 11 bases between. Per the germline V gene, CDR1 is SGHRS and CDR2 is YFSETQ. CDR3 nucleotide sequence: TGCGCCAGCAGCTTCGACGGGATTTCTAATGAAAAACTGTTTTTT. Protein product: CASSFDGISNEKLFF.

The J gene is TRBJ1-4, the V gene TRBV29-1; 7 bases are shared with TRBD1. The trim removed 7 bases at V and 8 bases at J, leaving 10 bases unmatched. The CDR3 contains 13 residues. Germline V lookup: CDR1 SQVTM, CDR2 ANQGSEA. The CDR3 DNA sequence: TGCAGCGCTGTGACAGGGATTGGAGAAAAACTGTTTTTT. It is translated as CSAVTGIGEKLFF.

This chain joins TRBV15 and TRBJ2-7, with D perhaps being TRBD1 or TRBD2 (5 bases each). The germline CDR1 and CDR2 sequences are LNHNV and YYDKDF (reference sequence). Deletions cut 5 bases from V and 0 bases from J, with 14 bases between. This CDR3 is built from 15 residues. The CDR3 protein is CATSDAEGLSYEQYF. The CDR3 DNA reads TGTGCCACCAGCGATGCTGAGGGGCTCTCCTACGAGCAGTACTTC.

The chain employs TRBV7-9 and TRBJ2-2; 8 nucleotides agree with TRBD1. The CDR3 covers 15 residues. Per the germline V gene, CDR1 is SEHNR and CDR2 is FQNEAQ (reference sequence). The V and J ends lost 4 bases and 5 bases, in that order; junction bases with no gene match: 6. CDR3 bases: TGTGCCAGCAGCTCGGGCCAGGGGGCAACCGGGGAGCTGTTTTTT. Protein sequence: CASSSGQGATGELFF.

This clone appeared a single time. V usage is TRBV11-2 and J usage is TRBJ2-3; D uncertain. Germline CDR1 SGHAT, CDR2 FQNNGV. The germline V and J ends were trimmed by 5 bases and 2 bases, with 5 bases remaining between them. The CDR3 has 12 residues. The CDR3: CASSGYTDTQYF. For the CDR3, the DNA is TGTGCCAGCAGCGGCTACACAGATACGCAGTATTTT. The whole variable domain, remainder taken from reference TRBV11-2 and TRBJ2-3, is EAGVAQSPRYKIIEKRQSVAFWCNPISGHATLYWYQQILGQGPKLLIQFQNNGVVDDSQLPKDRFSAERLKGVDSTLKIQPAKLEDSAVYLCASSGYTDTQYFGPGTRLTVL.

This clone was seen more than once but under ten times. The chain has TRBV19 and TRBJ1-1, with no clear D. Germline CDR1 LNHDA, CDR2 SQIVND (reference sequence). V lost 1 base to trimming and J lost 6 bases, with 9 bases between them. CDR3 length equals 13 residues. As DNA, the CDR3 is TGTGCCAGTAGTATAGGTTGGGTTTCTGAAGCTTTCTTT. Protein product: CASSIGWVSEAFF.

The V call is TRBV7-9, the J call TRBJ2-7; 9 bases are a match to TRBD1. The CDR3 runs 14 residues. Germline V gene sequence: CDR1 SEHNR, CDR2 FQNEAQ (reference sequence). V shed 7 bases and J 4 bases; nucleotides not matched to a gene: 8. CDR3 residues: CASKEGQGPYEQYF. In DNA, the CDR3 is TGTGCCAGCAAAGAGGGACAGGGTCCGTACGAGCAGTACTTC.

The genes are TRBV6-5 and TRBJ1-5; D is ambiguous. From germline, CDR1 is MNHEY and CDR2 SVGAGI. Between the trimmed V and J ends, which lost 0 bases and 1 base, there was a span of 7 bases. The CDR3 has 15 amino acids. The CDR3 reads CASSYSAGSNQPQHF. CDR3 DNA sequence: TGTGCCAGCAGTTACTCCGCCGGGAGCAATCAGCCCCAGCATTTT.

The V and J genes are TRBV7-9 and TRBJ2-3; 15 bases agree with TRBD2. This CDR3 region has 19 residues. The V segment lost 1 base and the J segment 4 bases; nucleotides outside the gene matches: 9. The germline V gene encodes CDR1 SEHNR and CDR2 FQNEAQ (reference sequence). CDR3 amino acids: CASSLELGTSGGPADTQYF. As DNA, the CDR3 is TGTGCCAGCAGCTTAGAATTAGGGACTAGCGGGGGGCCCGCAGATACGCAGTATTTT.

This clone was detected once. Within the sample, other DNA sequences also encode this same CDR3. The V call is TRBV3-1 (or the pseudogene TRBV3-2), the J call TRBJ1-2, with D unresolved. The CDR3 runs to 13 residues. Deletions cut 0 bases from V and 8 bases from J, with 10 bases between. Germline assignment: CDR1 LGHDT and CDR2 YNNKEL (reference sequence). CDR3 amino acids: CASSQDRLGGYTF. DNA for the CDR3: TGTGCCAGCAGCCAAGATAGGCTTGGCGGCTACACCTTC.

The chain employs TRBV5-6 and TRBJ2-7; unclear D gene. Trimming left V 0 bases short and J 0 bases short, with 4 bases between. CDR1 and CDR2 from the germline V gene are SGHDT and YYEEEE. The CDR3 is made up of 13 amino acids. The CDR3 coding sequence is TGTGCCAGCAGCTTGGCACCCTCCTACGAGCAGTACTTC. Protein product: CASSLAPSYEQYF.

This chain uses TRBV4-1 with TRBJ1-4; TRBD1 is a possible D gene (5 bases). Per the germline V gene, CDR1 is MGHRA and CDR2 is YSYEKL. This CDR3 spans 15 amino acids. Trimming left V 3 bases short and J 7 bases short, with 15 bases between. DNA of the CDR3: TGCGCCAGCAGCCATACCGGGACGTCAGGTGAAAAACTGTTTTTT. Translating it yields CASSHTGTSGEKLFF.

This sequence joins TRBV5-1 and TRBJ2-3, with TRBD1 matching 7 bases. Germline V gene sequence: CDR1 SGHRS, CDR2 YFSETQ. The V segment lost 4 bases and the J segment 5 bases; nucleotides outside the gene matches: 13. The length of the CDR3 is 16 residues. Written as DNA, the CDR3 is TGCGCCAGCAGCGCCGTAGGGGGCGTTCTTTTAGATACGCAGTATTTT. Its translation: CASSAVGGVLLDTQYF. The full variable domain, its missing parts supplied by reference TRBV5-1 and TRBJ2-3, is KAGVTQTPRYLIKTRGQQVTLSCSPISGHRSVSWYQQTPGQGLQFLFEYFSETQRNKGNFPGRFSGRQFSNSRSEMNVSTLELGDSALYLCASSAVGGVLLDTQYFGPGTRLTVL.

The V call is TRBV18, the J call TRBJ2-3; 7 nucleotides line up with TRBD2. Germline V lookup: CDR1 KGHSH, CDR2 LQKENI. This CDR3 has 13 amino acids. The V segment lost 6 bases and the J segment 3 bases; nucleotides outside the gene matches: 3. The CDR3 is CASSGLVTDTQYF. Here the CDR3 DNA reads TGTGCCAGCTCTGGACTAGTTACAGATACGCAGTATTTT.

The rearrangement links TRBV7-9 to TRBJ1-2; no clear D. The V gene lost 5 bases and the J gene lost 3 bases, with 16 bases spanning the gap. This CDR3 region has 15 residues. In germline, CDR1 is SEHNR, CDR2 FQNEAQ (reference sequence). CDR3 in DNA: TGTGCCAGCAGCCCCCCGGGTCTTACCGACTATGGCTACACCTTC. Translating it yields CASSPPGLTDYGYTF.

The chain uses TRBV7-8 and TRBJ1-5; D gene unclear. The V gene's germline CDR1 is SGHVS and CDR2 FQNEAQ. Trimming left V 5 bases short and J 3 bases short, with 17 bases between. This CDR3 comprises 16 residues. The CDR3 region is CASSRGRKGPNQPQHF. The CDR3, as DNA: TGTGCCAGCAGCCGAGGAAGGAAAGGGCCCAATCAGCCCCAGCATTTT.

The chain combines TRBV15 with TRBJ1-2; a possible D gene is TRBD1 (5 bases). Germline CDR1 is LNHNV and CDR2 is YYDKDF (reference sequence). The CDR3 totals 13 residues. V lost 8 bases to trimming and J lost 5 bases, with 15 bases between them. The CDR3 is CATGGRSGYGYTF. CDR3 in DNA: TGTGCCACCGGGGGACGATCGGGTTATGGCTACACCTTC.

This chain uses TRBV9 with TRBJ2-1; the D is unclear. CDR1 is SGDLS, CDR2 YYNGEE, per germline. This CDR3 comprises 13 residues. The V gene lost 0 bases and the J gene lost 6 bases, with 7 bases spanning the gap. CDR3 region: CASSVGPGNEQFF. CDR3 sequence (DNA): TGTGCCAGCAGCGTAGGCCCCGGCAATGAGCAGTTCTTC. Variable domain in full (rest from reference TRBV9 and TRBJ2-1): DSGVTQTPKHLITATGQRVTLRCSPRSGDLSVYWYQQSLDQGLQFLIQYYNGEERAKGNILERFSAQQFPDLHSELNLSSLELGDSALYFCASSVGPGNEQFFGPGTRLTVL.